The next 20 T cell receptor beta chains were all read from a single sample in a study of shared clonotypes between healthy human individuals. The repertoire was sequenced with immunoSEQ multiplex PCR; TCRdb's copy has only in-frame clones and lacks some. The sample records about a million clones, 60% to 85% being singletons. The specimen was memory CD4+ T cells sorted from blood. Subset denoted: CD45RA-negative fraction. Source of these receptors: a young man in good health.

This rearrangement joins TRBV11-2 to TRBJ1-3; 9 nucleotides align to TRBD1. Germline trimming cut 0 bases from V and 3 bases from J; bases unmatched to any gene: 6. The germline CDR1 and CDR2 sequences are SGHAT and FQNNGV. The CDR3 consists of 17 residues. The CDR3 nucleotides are TGTGCCAGCAGCTTAGATGTACAGGGGGCGCTTGGAAACACCATATATTTT. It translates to CASSLDVQGALGNTIYF.

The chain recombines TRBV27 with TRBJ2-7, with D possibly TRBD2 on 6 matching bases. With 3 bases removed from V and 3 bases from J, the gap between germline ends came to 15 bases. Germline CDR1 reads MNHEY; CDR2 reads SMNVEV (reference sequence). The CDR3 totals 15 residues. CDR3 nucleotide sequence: TGTGCCAGCAGTTTGTTAGCGGACACTCTCTACGAGCAGTACTTC. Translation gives CASSLLADTLYEQYF.

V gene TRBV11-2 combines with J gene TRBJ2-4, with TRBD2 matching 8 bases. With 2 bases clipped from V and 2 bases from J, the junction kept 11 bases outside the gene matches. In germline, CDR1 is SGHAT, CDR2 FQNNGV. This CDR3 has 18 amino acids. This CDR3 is CASSLRGGTEGSKNIQYF. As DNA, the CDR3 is TGTGCCAGCAGCTTACGGGGGGGGACTGAAGGGTCCAAAAACATTCAGTACTTC. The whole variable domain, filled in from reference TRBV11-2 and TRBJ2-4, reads EAGVAQSPRYKIIEKRQSVAFWCNPISGHATLYWYQQILGQGPKLLIQFQNNGVVDDSQLPKDRFSAERLKGVDSTLKIQPAKLEDSAVYLCASSLRGGTEGSKNIQYFGAGTRLSVL.

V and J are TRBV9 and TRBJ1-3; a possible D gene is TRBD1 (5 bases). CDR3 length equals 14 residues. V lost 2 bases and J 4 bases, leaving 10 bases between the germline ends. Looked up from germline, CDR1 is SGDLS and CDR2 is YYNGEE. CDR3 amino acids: CASSVSGHGNTIYF. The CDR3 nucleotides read TGTGCCAGCAGCGTTTCAGGGCACGGAAACACCATATATTTT.

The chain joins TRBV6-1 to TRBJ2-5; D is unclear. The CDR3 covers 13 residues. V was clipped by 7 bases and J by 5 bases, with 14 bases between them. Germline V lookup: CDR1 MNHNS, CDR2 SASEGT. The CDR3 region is CASTIRRPETQYF. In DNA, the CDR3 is TGTGCCAGCACGATCAGGCGGCCCGAGACCCAGTACTTC.

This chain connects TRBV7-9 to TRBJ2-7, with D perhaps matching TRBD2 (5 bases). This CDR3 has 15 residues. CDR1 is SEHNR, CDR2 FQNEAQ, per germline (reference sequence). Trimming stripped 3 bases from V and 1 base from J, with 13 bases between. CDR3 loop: CASSFEGSLSYEQYF. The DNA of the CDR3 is TGTGCCAGCAGCTTTGAGGGAAGCCTTTCCTACGAGCAGTACTTC.

The CDR3 nucleotides are TGTGCCAGCAGTATACAGGGAGGAACTACTGAAGCTTTCTTT. Translation gives CASSIQGGTTEAFF. The rearrangement joins TRBV2 to TRBJ1-1, with D possibly TRBD1 on 6 matching bases. Trimming stripped 5 bases from V and 5 bases from J, with 15 bases between. The CDR3 totals 14 residues. CDR1 and CDR2 (germline): SNHLY, FYNNEI.

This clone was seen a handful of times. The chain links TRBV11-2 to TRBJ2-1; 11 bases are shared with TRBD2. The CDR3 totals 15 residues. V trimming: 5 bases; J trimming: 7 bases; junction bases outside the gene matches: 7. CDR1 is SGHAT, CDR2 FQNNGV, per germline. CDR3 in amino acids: CASSAIAGGRNEQFF. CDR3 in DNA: TGTGCCAGCAGCGCAATAGCGGGGGGGCGGAATGAGCAGTTCTTC.

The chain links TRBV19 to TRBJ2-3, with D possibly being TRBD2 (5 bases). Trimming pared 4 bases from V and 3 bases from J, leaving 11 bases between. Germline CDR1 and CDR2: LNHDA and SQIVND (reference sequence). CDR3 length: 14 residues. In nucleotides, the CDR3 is TGTGCCAGTAGTAGCGGGCTGAAGACAGATACGCAGTATTTT. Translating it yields CASSSGLKTDTQYF.

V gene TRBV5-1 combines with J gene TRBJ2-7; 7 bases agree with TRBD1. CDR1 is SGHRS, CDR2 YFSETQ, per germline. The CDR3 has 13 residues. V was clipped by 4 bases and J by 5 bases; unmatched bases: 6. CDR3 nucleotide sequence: TGCGCCAGCAGCGTGACAGGGTTCGACGAGCAGTACTTC. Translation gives CASSVTGFDEQYF.

The CDR3 here is CASSQRETRWSYNEQFF. The CDR3 bases are TGTGCCAGCAGCCAGAGGGAGACTAGGTGGTCCTACAATGAGCAGTTCTTC. The chain combines TRBV14 with TRBJ2-1, with D maybe TRBD2 (6 bases). Germline V gene data show CDR1 as SGHDN and CDR2 as FVKESK. V lost 3 bases to trimming and J lost 1 base, with 16 bases between them. The CDR3 consists of 17 residues.

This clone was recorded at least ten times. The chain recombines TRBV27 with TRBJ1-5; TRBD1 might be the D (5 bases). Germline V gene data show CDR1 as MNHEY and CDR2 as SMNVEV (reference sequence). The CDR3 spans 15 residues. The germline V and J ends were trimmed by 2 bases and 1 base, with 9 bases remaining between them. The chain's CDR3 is CASSLIQGSNQPQHF. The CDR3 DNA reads TGTGCCAGCAGTTTAATCCAGGGCAGCAATCAGCCCCAGCATTTT.

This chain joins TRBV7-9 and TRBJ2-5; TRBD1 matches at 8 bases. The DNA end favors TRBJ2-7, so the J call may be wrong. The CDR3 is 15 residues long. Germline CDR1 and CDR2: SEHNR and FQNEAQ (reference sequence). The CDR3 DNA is TGTGCCAGCAGCCCCTCGGGACAGGCGTCCTACGAGCAGTACTTC. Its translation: CASSPSGQASYEQYF.

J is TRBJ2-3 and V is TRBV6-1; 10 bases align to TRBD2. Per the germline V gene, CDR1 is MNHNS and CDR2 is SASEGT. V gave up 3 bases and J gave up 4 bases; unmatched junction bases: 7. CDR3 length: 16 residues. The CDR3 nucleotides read TGTGCCAGCAGTGACAGATCTAGCGGGAGCCCAGATACGCAGTATTTT. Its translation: CASSDRSSGSPDTQYF.

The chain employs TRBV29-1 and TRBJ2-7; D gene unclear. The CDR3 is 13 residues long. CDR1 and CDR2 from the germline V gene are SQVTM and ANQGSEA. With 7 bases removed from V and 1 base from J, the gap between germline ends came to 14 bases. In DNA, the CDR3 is TGCAGCGAGAGGACCTCCCGGTCCTACGAGCAGTACTTC. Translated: CSERTSRSYEQYF.

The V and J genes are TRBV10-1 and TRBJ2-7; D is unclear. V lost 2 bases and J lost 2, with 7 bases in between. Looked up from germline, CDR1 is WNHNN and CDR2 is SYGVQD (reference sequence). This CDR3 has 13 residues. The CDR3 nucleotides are TGCGCCAGCAGTGAGGTAGGCCCCTACGAGCAGTACTTC. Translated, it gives CASSEVGPYEQYF.

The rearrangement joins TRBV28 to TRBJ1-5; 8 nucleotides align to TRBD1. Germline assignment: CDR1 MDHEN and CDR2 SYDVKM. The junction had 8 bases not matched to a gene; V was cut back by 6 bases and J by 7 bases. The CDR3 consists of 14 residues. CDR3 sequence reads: CASRSAGGQQPQHF. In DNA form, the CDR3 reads TGTGCCAGCAGAAGTGCAGGGGGCCAACAGCCCCAGCATTTT.

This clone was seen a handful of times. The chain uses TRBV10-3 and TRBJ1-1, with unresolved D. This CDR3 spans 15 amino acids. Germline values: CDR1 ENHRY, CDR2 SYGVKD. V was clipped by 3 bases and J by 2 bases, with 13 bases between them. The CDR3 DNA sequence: TGTGCCATCAGTGATCACCCAGTGATTAACACTGAAGCTTTCTTT. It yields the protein CAISDHPVINTEAFF.

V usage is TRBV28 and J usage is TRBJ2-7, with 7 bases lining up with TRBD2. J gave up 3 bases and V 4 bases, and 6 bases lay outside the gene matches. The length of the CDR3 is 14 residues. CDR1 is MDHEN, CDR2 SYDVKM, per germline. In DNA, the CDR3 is TGTGCCAGCAGTTCTCATGGGGGGGACTACGAGCAGTACTTC. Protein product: CASSSHGGDYEQYF.

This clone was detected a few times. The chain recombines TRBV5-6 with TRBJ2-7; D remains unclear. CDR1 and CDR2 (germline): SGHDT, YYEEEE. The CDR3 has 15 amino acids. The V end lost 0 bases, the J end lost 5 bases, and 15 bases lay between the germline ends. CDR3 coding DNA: TGTGCCAGCAGCTTGGGCAGGACGGCAGGACACGAGCAGTACTTC. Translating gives CASSLGRTAGHEQYF.